Below, 13 T cell receptor beta chains from the same sample are listed, as sequenced in a study of OX40 agonist ivuxolimab in advanced cancers. Sequenced by immunoSEQ multiplex PCR; TCRdb stores in-frame clones only, minus some. Among 55,000 to 65,000 clones listed, about 88% were seen once. The sample was CD4+ or CD8+ T cells sorted from blood, taken in a trial of the OX40 agonist ivuxolimab. The receptor source for this set is an adult with an advanced solid tumor such as melanoma, head and neck, liver or kidney cancer.

The chain joins TRBV5-1 to TRBJ1-2; tentatively, D is TRBD1 (5 bases). Germline assignment: CDR1 SGHRS and CDR2 YFSETQ. Trimming took 4 bases from V and 8 from J, leaving 15 bases between them. There are 13 residues in the CDR3. The CDR3: CASSHGRDGGYTF. As DNA, the CDR3 is TGCGCCAGCAGCCACGGCAGGGATGGAGGCTACACCTTC. The variable domain in full, completed from reference TRBV5-1 and TRBJ1-2, reads KAGVTQTPRYLIKTRGQQVTLSCSPISGHRSVSWYQQTPGQGLQFLFEYFSETQRNKGNFPGRFSGRQFSNSRSEMNVSTLELGDSALYLCASSHGRDGGYTFGSGTRLTVV.

The rearrangement links TRBV18 to TRBJ2-1; D perhaps matches TRBD1 (6 bases). Germline CDR1 is KGHSH and CDR2 is LQKENI. V was shortened by 6 bases and J by 9 bases, with 12 bases between the two germline ends. The CDR3 is made up of 12 amino acids. CDR3 nucleotides: TGTGCCAGCTCGAGGACAGTCGGTGAGCAGTTCTTC. Encoded protein: CASSRTVGEQFF.

The genes are TRBV14 and TRBJ1-2; 7 nucleotides align to TRBD1. V lost 4 bases, J lost 7 bases, and 6 bases stayed unmatched. This CDR3 has 13 residues. Germline V gene lookup returns CDR1 SGHDN and CDR2 FVKESK. CDR3 bases: TGTGCCAGCAGCCCGACAGGGACGGGTGGCTACACCTTC. It codes for CASSPTGTGGYTF.

This chain uses TRBV7-9 with TRBJ1-2; D possibly corresponds to TRBD1 (6 bases). The ends were cut back, 2 bases at V and 3 bases at J, with 7 bases in the middle. Per the germline V gene, CDR1 is SEHNR and CDR2 is FQNEAQ (reference sequence). The CDR3 loop spans 13 amino acids. The CDR3 spells CASSLNRDYGYTF. Written as DNA, the CDR3 is TGTGCCAGCAGCTTAAACAGGGACTATGGCTACACCTTC.

The V call is TRBV25-1, the J call TRBJ1-5; D is perhaps TRBD1 (6 bases). Germline V lookup: CDR1 MGHDK, CDR2 SYGVNS. This CDR3 comprises 15 residues. With 4 bases removed from V and 3 bases from J, the gap between germline ends came to 13 bases. CDR3 protein: CASSAAAGVNQPQHF. CDR3 coding DNA: TGTGCCAGCAGTGCGGCGGCAGGGGTCAATCAGCCCCAGCATTTT.

CDR3 coding DNA: TGTGCCAGCAGTGAAACTAGCGGCTTCTCTGGGGCCAACGTCCTGACTTTC. Translation gives CASSETSGFSGANVLTF. The V and J genes are TRBV2 and TRBJ2-6; 8 bases match TRBD2. V trimming: 2 bases; J trimming: 0 bases; junction bases outside the gene matches: 3. This CDR3 contains 17 residues. CDR1 is SNHLY, CDR2 FYNNEI, per germline.

V and J are TRBV5-7 and TRBJ1-6; possibly TRBD1 for D (5 bases). TRBV5-7 carries the ORF label, with uncertain function. The ends were cut back, 4 bases at V and 7 bases at J, with 27 bases in the middle. This CDR3 spans 19 amino acids. This chain's CDR3 is CASSPRQRVYGEGNSPLHF. The DNA for the CDR3 is TGTGCCAGCAGCCCGCGACAGAGGGTGTATGGGGAGGGCAATTCACCCCTCCACTTT.

The chain uses TRBV27 and TRBJ2-4; D call uncertain. Trimming removed 5 bases at V and 0 bases at J, with 11 bases between. Germline CDR1 reads MNHEY; CDR2 reads SMNVEV (reference sequence). The CDR3 totals 15 residues. CDR3 sequence (DNA): TGTGCCAGCAGTACTGACGAATTAGCCAAAAACATTCAGTACTTC. Residues: CASSTDELAKNIQYF.

This clone has only one observation. The chain links TRBV19 to TRBJ2-2; D may be TRBD2 (8 bases). The germline CDR1 and CDR2 sequences are LNHDA and SQIVND (reference sequence). With 6 bases removed from V and 13 bases from J, the gap between germline ends came to 30 bases. This CDR3 spans 17 amino acids. The CDR3 DNA follows: TGTGCCAGTAGCGAACAGGGGAGAGGACTAGCCCCCGTGGGGCTGTTTTTT. Amino acid sequence: CASSEQGRGLAPVGLFF.

J is TRBJ1-4 and V is TRBV10-3, with 8 nucleotides matching TRBD1. The CDR3 has 15 amino acids. CDR1 and CDR2 (germline): ENHRY, SYGVKD. V lost 5 bases to trimming and J lost 2 bases; unmatched junction nucleotides: 4. The CDR3 is CAISQGARTNEKLFF. For the CDR3, the DNA is TGTGCCATCAGTCAGGGGGCGCGGACTAATGAAAAACTGTTTTTT.

The V and J genes are TRBV4-2 and TRBJ2-2; 7 bases line up with TRBD1. V trimming: 7 bases; J trimming: 0 bases; junction bases outside the gene matches: 11. Looked up from germline, CDR1 is LGHNA and CDR2 is YNFKEQ. The CDR3 sequence is 17 residues long. The CDR3 sequence: CASNAPSTGPNTGELFF. As DNA, the CDR3 is TGTGCCAGCAATGCCCCTTCGACAGGGCCGAACACCGGGGAGCTGTTTTTT.

The chain uses TRBV19 and TRBJ2-6; D gene uncertain. The CDR3 is 15 residues long. Trimming left V 3 bases short and J 0 bases short, with 6 bases between. Germline V CDR1 and CDR2: LNHDA, SQIVND (reference sequence). The CDR3 DNA follows: TGTGCCAGTAGTATGGGGAACTCTGGGGCCAACGTCCTGACTTTC. Protein: CASSMGNSGANVLTF. Variable domain in full (rest from reference TRBV19 and TRBJ2-6): DGGITQSPKYLFRKEGQNVTLSCEQNLNHDAMYWYRQDPGQGLRLIYYSQIVNDFQKGDIAEGYSVSREKKESFPLTVTSAQKNPTAFYLCASSMGNSGANVLTFGAGSRLTVL.

This clone was recorded only once. CDR3 bases: TGTGCCTGGAGTGTAGCCATGACTAGCGGGGCCTACAATGAGCAGTTCTTC. It codes for CAWSVAMTSGAYNEQFF. The V gene is TRBV30, the J gene TRBJ2-1; 11 bases are shared with TRBD2. V lost 0 bases and J lost 2; bases outside the gene matches: 6. The CDR3 extends over 17 amino acids. Germline V lookup: CDR1 GTSNPN, CDR2 SVGIG (reference sequence). The complete variable domain, with remaining parts taken from reference TRBV30 and TRBJ2-1, reads SQTIHQWPATLVQPVGSPLSLECTVEGTSNPNLYWYRQAAGRGLQLLFYSVGIGQISSEVPQNLSASRPQDRQFILSSKKLLLSDSGFYLCAWSVAMTSGAYNEQFFGPGTRLTVL.